The source of this T cell receptor (beta chain) is a study of Graves' ophthalmopathy and Graves' hyperthyroidism. Study-wide results and limits: Cross-validated, the 13-signature model showed 87.88%/81.08% sensitivity/specificity, and 80%/75% in the test set.

This clonotype turned up a few times. Its target is unknown. In germline, CDR1 is KGHSH, CDR2 LQKENI. This CDR3 spans 16 amino acids. V dropped 3 bases and J dropped 0 bases, with 11 bases sitting between them. The study enrolled ophthalmopathy donors with moderate-to-severe activity, CAS ≥3, NOSPECS ≥4 and duration under 3 months. Clinical symptoms, serum thyroxine, TRAb, thyroid ultrasound and orbital computed tomography were relied on for diagnosis. Someone took the PBMCs out of roughly 10 ml of fresh peripheral blood. RNA served as the template for amplifying TCR beta CDR3 regions. In the first round, RT-PCR was carried out with HTBI primers, and a multiplex PCR formed the second round. TCRdb analysed the multiplex PCR reads with MiXCR anew, one entry per CDR3 protein. Of 360,000 or so distinct CDR3 sequences listed, approximately 16% are singletons.

Sequenced: peripheral blood. This receptor was obtained from a woman between 18 and 29 years old with Graves' ophthalmopathy. The V gene is TRBV18, the J gene TRBJ2-2, with D uncertain. The CDR3 reads CASSPRKGANTGELFF. The CDR3 bases are TGTGCCAGCTCACCTAGGAAAGGCGCGAACACCGGGGAGCTGTTTTTT.